Following are 19 T cell receptor beta chains from one sample sequenced in a study of CD8 T cells in ankylosing spondylitis. Each CDR3 protein is one row after TCRdb ran MiXCR on the 5' RACE reads. Counted here are roughly 150,000 distinct CDR3 sequences, roughly 31% occurring once; the ten biggest clones make up 5.5% to 7.5%. The sample consisted of synovial fluid, either unsorted or a sorted T cell fraction (not recorded which). These receptor sequences come from a male donor with ankylosing spondylitis.

This clonotype was counted between two and nine times. At one end the junction does not follow the germline gene, possibly because of a read error. The chain combines TRBV6-6 with TRBJ2-4; D is undetermined. Germline V gene data show CDR1 as MNHNY and CDR2 as SVGAGI (reference sequence). CDR3 length: 12 residues. CDR3 protein: CASSQKSTVRSF. The CDR3 DNA sequence: TGTGCCAGCAGCCAGAAGTCTACGGTCAGGAGCTTC.

The V call is TRBV4-1, the J call TRBJ2-1, with TRBD2 matching over 7 bases. The CDR3 contains 14 residues. The J segment lost 8 bases and the V segment lost 0 bases, leaving 4 bases of the junction unmatched. Germline V CDR1 and CDR2: MGHRA, YSYEKL. The CDR3 nucleotides are TGCGCCAGCAGCCAAGATTATAGCGGGCATGAGCAGTTCTTC. Its protein product is CASSQDYSGHEQFF.

This clonotype appeared many times. The chain couples TRBV5-1 to TRBJ1-1, with unresolved D. Trimming removed 5 bases from V and 0 bases from J, with 8 bases in between. The germline gives CDR1 SGHRS, CDR2 YFSETQ. This CDR3 spans 13 amino acids. Here the CDR3 DNA reads TGCGCCAGCAGTCCGGATTTGAACACTGAAGCTTTCTTT. Translated: CASSPDLNTEAFF. The variable domain in full, completed from reference TRBV5-1 and TRBJ1-1, reads KAGVTQTPRYLIKTRGQQVTLSCSPISGHRSVSWYQQTPGQGLQFLFEYFSETQRNKGNFPGRFSGRQFSNSRSEMNVSTLELGDSALYLCASSPDLNTEAFFGQGTRLTVV.

The rearrangement links TRBV12-3 or TRBV12-4 to TRBJ2-1; unclear D gene. There are 14 residues in the CDR3. Trimming stripped 3 bases from V and 5 bases from J, with 11 bases between. Here the CDR3 DNA reads TGTGCCAGCAGTTTCGCGGACCCGAACAATGAGCAGTTCTTC. This codes for CASSFADPNNEQFF.

This clonotype was counted between two and nine times. This chain links TRBV20-1 with TRBJ2-7; TRBD2 matches 14 bases. The CDR3 has 15 residues. The J segment lost 12 bases and the V segment lost 4 bases, leaving 14 bases of the junction unmatched. Germline V gives CDR1 DFQATT, CDR2 SNEGSKA (reference sequence). The DNA of the CDR3 is TGCAGTGCTAAGTACCTACGGGGACTAGCGGGAGTGTTGTACTTC. It codes for CSAKYLRGLAGVLYF.

This clonotype was picked up a small number of times. The chain carries TRBV2 and TRBJ2-7, with D possibly TRBD1 on 6 matching bases. The CDR3 length is 13 residues. Trimming stripped 8 bases from V and 2 bases from J, with 13 bases between. Germline CDR1 and CDR2: SNHLY and FYNNEI. The CDR3 DNA sequence: TGTGCCAGCGGCCGACAGGCGGCCTACGAGCAGTACTTC. Amino acid sequence: CASGRQAAYEQYF.

Many counts were recorded for this clonotype. This chain connects TRBV3-1 to TRBJ2-5, with unresolved D. V gave up 4 bases and J gave up 4 bases, with 13 bases separating them. This CDR3 is built from 14 residues. Per germline, CDR1 LGHDT and CDR2 YNNKEL (reference sequence). CDR3 region: CASSPLDEPETQYF. The DNA for the CDR3 is TGTGCCAGCAGCCCCCTAGATGAGCCAGAGACCCAGTACTTC.

The V call is TRBV29-1, the J call TRBJ1-1; possibly TRBD1 for D (6 bases). Per germline, CDR1 SQVTM and CDR2 ANQGSEA. The CDR3 totals 17 residues. Trimming took 4 bases from V and 1 from J, leaving 22 bases between them. The CDR3 coding sequence is TGCAGCGTTGGGGGGCCTCCTCCGGGGGGAGGGAACACTGAAGCTTTCTTT. This codes for CSVGGPPPGGGNTEAFF.

The chain links TRBV11-1 to TRBJ2-1; 10 bases map to TRBD2. The V gene's germline CDR1 is SGHAT and CDR2 FQDESV (reference sequence). V shed 0 bases and J 3 bases; nucleotides not matched to a gene: 11. The CDR3 is 19 amino acids. The CDR3 protein is CASSLALTYLAGDYNEQFF. The CDR3 DNA is TGTGCCAGCAGCTTAGCCCTGACATACCTAGCGGGGGACTACAATGAGCAGTTCTTC.

This clonotype was counted ten times or more. The rearrangement joins TRBV7-9 to TRBJ2-1; possible D gene TRBD1, 5 bases. With 5 bases removed from V and 0 bases from J, the gap between germline ends came to 14 bases. The germline V gene has CDR1 SEHNR and CDR2 FQNEAQ (reference sequence). There are 16 residues in the CDR3. This CDR3 is CASSPPQGSSYNEQFF. The CDR3 DNA is TGTGCCAGCAGCCCACCCCAGGGCAGCTCCTACAATGAGCAGTTCTTC.

This clonotype has at least ten counts. The rearrangement uses TRBV11-2 and TRBJ1-1; 8 bases fit TRBD1. Germline-derived CDR1 and CDR2 are SGHAT and FQNNGV. Germline trimming cut 7 bases from V and 4 bases from J; bases unmatched to any gene: 11. The CDR3 sequence is 15 residues long. The CDR3 loop reads CASTRGTGGITEAFF. The DNA of the CDR3 is TGTGCCAGCACCCGAGGAACAGGGGGGATCACTGAAGCTTTCTTT.

The sample holds one count of this clonotype. The chain employs TRBV20-1 and TRBJ2-7; D gene unclear. CDR1 is DFQATT, CDR2 SNEGSKA, per germline (reference sequence). The germline V and J ends were trimmed by 6 bases and 5 bases, with 11 bases remaining between them. This CDR3 has 11 amino acids. CDR3 region: CSAAVENEQYF. The CDR3 nucleotides read TGCAGTGCCGCGGTAGAAAACGAGCAGTACTTC.

The V gene is TRBV7-3, the J gene TRBJ2-1, with D perhaps assigned TRBD1 or TRBD2 (5 bases each). V dropped 5 bases and J dropped 10 bases, with 21 bases sitting between them. The V gene's germline CDR1 is SGHTA and CDR2 FQGTGA. This CDR3 comprises 15 residues. The CDR3 DNA reads TGTGCCAGCAGCCTAGTCCCGGGACGGAATCGGGAGCAGTTCTTC. Its protein is CASSLVPGRNREQFF.

V gene TRBV19 combines with J gene TRBJ2-2; D not resolved. The CDR3 is 16 amino acids. V was shortened by 1 base and J by 3 bases, with 12 bases between the two germline ends. CDR1 and CDR2 (germline): LNHDA, SQIVND (reference sequence). This CDR3 reads CASSIVGFVDTGELFF. As DNA, the CDR3 is TGTGCCAGTAGTATAGTGGGGTTTGTGGACACCGGGGAGCTGTTTTTT.

The chain uses TRBV9 and TRBJ1-3; TRBD1 matches 7 bases. CDR1 and CDR2 from the germline V gene are SGDLS and YYNGEE. J lost 1 base, V lost 3 bases, and 10 bases had no gene match. This CDR3 comprises 17 residues. In DNA, the CDR3 is TGTGCCAGCAGCGCAGGGGGATGGGATCTTTCTGGAAACACCATATATTTT. Amino acid sequence: CASSAGGWDLSGNTIYF.

The rearrangement joins TRBV4-1 to TRBJ2-3, with TRBD1 as a possible D gene (6 bases). The CDR3 runs 12 residues. The ends were cut back, 5 bases at V and 6 bases at J, with 9 bases in the middle. CDR1 is MGHRA, CDR2 YSYEKL, per germline. The CDR3 spells CASSRGYDTQYF. CDR3 sequence (DNA): TGCGCCAGCAGCAGGGGGTATGATACGCAGTATTTT.

The V and J genes are TRBV19 and TRBJ2-1; D is unclear. The CDR3 is 14 residues long. Per germline, CDR1 LNHDA and CDR2 SQIVND (reference sequence). The V end lost 3 bases, the J end lost 10 bases, and 16 bases lay between the germline ends. CDR3 bases: TGTGCCAGTAGTATGGAACTTGAAACCGGCGAGCAGTTCTTC. Its protein is CASSMELETGEQFF.

The rearrangement links TRBV20-1 to TRBJ2-4, with D perhaps matching TRBD2 (5 bases). V dropped 0 bases and J dropped 7 bases, with 13 bases sitting between them. Germline loops: CDR1 DFQATT, CDR2 SNEGSKA (reference sequence). The CDR3 spans 14 residues. The CDR3 reads CSARDLAPGNIQYF. For the CDR3, the DNA is TGCAGTGCTAGAGATCTTGCCCCGGGGAACATTCAGTACTTC.

This chain uses TRBV7-2 with TRBJ1-2, with a weak D call TRBD1 (5 bases). The CDR3 sequence is 13 residues long. Germline CDR1 is SGHTA and CDR2 is FQGNSA. Trimming shortened V by 3 bases and J by 7 bases, and 12 bases separated the two germline ends. This CDR3 reads CASSLGQVLGYTF. The CDR3 DNA follows: TGTGCCAGCAGCTTGGGGCAGGTACTTGGCTACACCTTC.